Listed below are T cell receptor beta chains from one sample, sequenced in a study of naive and memory T cell subsets. Each CDR3 protein is one row after TCRdb ran MiXCR on the UMI-ligation and nested PCR reads. The sample has some 80,000 distinct CDR3 sequences, 8% to 9.5% seen once. What was sequenced was naive CD8+ T cells from blood. Every receptor here comes from a human donor in good health. Each CDR3 is given with its conserved first and last residue. The D gene is left open where the match is weak. The size entry is marked missing in some rows and otherwise reads once, few, many or a size class.

TRBJ2-7 few TRBD1 TRBV14 TGTGCCAGCAGCCGCTTACAGGGGGCGTACGAGCAGTACTTC CASSRLQGAYEQYF
TRBJ2-3 . TRBD2 TRBV13 TGTGCCAGCAGAAGAAGCGGGAGGGCCTTAGATACGCAGTATTTT CASRRSGRALDTQYF
TRBJ2-1 few TRBD2 TRBV7-2 TGTGCCAGTAGCGGGCCAAGCTCCTACAATGAGCAGTTCTTC CASSGPSSYNEQFF
TRBJ2-1 . . TRBV9 TGTGCCAGCAGCGAACAGCAGGGAACTGGCTACAATGAGCAGTTCTTC CASSEQQGTGYNEQFF
TRBJ2-1 . TRBD2 TRBV20-1 TGCAGTGCAACCACTAGCGGGAGGGACAATGAGCAGTTCTTC CSATTSGRDNEQFF
TRBJ2-1 . . TRBV6-6 TGTGCCAGCAGTTACTCGATGGGGAATGAGCAGTCCTTC CASSYSMGNEQSF
TRBJ2-1 . TRBD1 TRBV7-9 TGTGCCAGCCAAAGGCCGGGACAGGGGGCCGGTGAGCAGTTCTTC CASQRPGQGAGEQFF
TRBJ2-2 many TRBD1 TRBV4-3 TGCGCCAGCAGCCAAGACAGGACAGGGGGCACCGGGGAGCTGTTTTTT CASSQDRTGGTGELFF
TRBJ1-1 . . TRBV11-3 TGTGCCAGCAGCTTTTGGAGAACTGAAGCTTTCTTT CASSFWRTEAFF
TRBJ2-1 few . TRBV29-1 TGCAGCGTCGGACTCCTGACGGGGTACAATGAGCAGTTCTTC CSVGLLTGYNEQFF
TRBJ2-3 . . TRBV24-1 TGTGCCACCAGTGATTTAAGGGAGTCCACAGATACGCAGTATTTT CATSDLRESTDTQYF
TRBJ2-2 few TRBD1 TRBV28 TGTGCCAGCAGTTCCCTTGACAGGGGGAACACCGGGGAGCTGTTTTTT CASSSLDRGNTGELFF
TRBJ2-7 many TRBD1 TRBV12-5 TGTGCTAGTGGCTTTGACAGGGGGTACTACGAGCAGTACTTC CASGFDRGYYEQYF
TRBJ1-1 . . TRBV5-1 TGCGCCAGCAGCTTTTCAGGGGACACTGAAGCTTTCTTT CASSFSGDTEAFF
TRBJ2-3 many . TRBV10-3 TGTGCCATCAGTGAAGAGATAGGGCGCACAGATACGCAGTATTTT CAISEEIGRTDTQYF
TRBJ2-2 many . TRBV5-4 TGTGCCAGCAGCTTGCCCACCGGGGAGCTGTTTTTT CASSLPTGELFF
TRBJ2-1 many . TRBV20-1 TGCAGTGCTAGAGATGAGACAGTCTCCTACAATGAGCAGTTCTTC CSARDETVSYNEQFF
TRBJ1-1 many . TRBV4-3 TGCGCCAGCAGCCAAGATATAGGGGGCACTGAAGCTTTCTTT CASSQDIGGTEAFF
TRBJ2-1 many TRBD2 TRBV7-2 TGTGCCAGCAGCCTTACGGGACTAGCCAACAATGAGCAGTTCTTC CASSLTGLANNEQFF
TRBJ2-7 . . TRBV2 TGTGCCAGCAGCCCGGGACTGCACGAGCAGTACTTC CASSPGLHEQYF
TRBJ2-5 few TRBD1 TRBV12-5 TGTGCTAGTGGACTAGACAGGGAAGAGACCCAGTACTTC CASGLDREETQYF
TRBJ2-5 . . TRBV5-5 TGTGCCAGCAGCTTGGATATAGGGGAAGAGACCCAGTACTTC CASSLDIGEETQYF
TRBJ2-1 many TRBD2 TRBV3-1 TGTGCCAGCAGCCAAGGGACTAGCGGGGCCAATGAGCAGTTCTTC CASSQGTSGANEQFF
TRBJ2-7 many . TRBV5-4 TGTGCCAGCAGCGATGGGGCCGTACCCGAGCAGTACTTC CASSDGAVPEQYF
TRBJ2-3 . . TRBV5-4 TGTGCCAGCAGCTTTAGACGGGGCCACACAGATACGCAGTATTTT CASSFRRGHTDTQYF
TRBJ1-2 many . TRBV30 TGTGCCTGGAGCGCTGGGACTGATCTCCTGATCTATGGCTACACCTTC CAWSAGTDLLIYGYTF
TRBJ2-5 many TRBD1 TRBV20-1 TGCAGTGCTCCGGACAGGGACCAAGAGACCCAGTACTTC CSAPDRDQETQYF
TRBJ2-5 . . TRBV7-9 TGTGCCAGCAGCTCCGGCTGGGACGATTTGAGGGAGACCCAGTACTTC CASSSGWDDLRETQYF